The 6 T cell receptor beta chains below come from one sample, sequenced in a study of T cell repertoires in cytomegalovirus infection. The antigens these receptors bind are not known. TCRdb analysed the reads with MiXCR anew, one entry per CDR3 protein. This sample has a few hundred thousand distinct CDR3 sequences, with roughly 34% found just once. Sequencing used cultured PBMCs, obtained from culture after CMV antigen stimulation. Source of these receptors: a human donor in good health (CMV status not recorded). Some clones in this sample may be carry-over from other donors' samples.

This clonotype was seen only once. V usage is TRBV20-1 and J usage is TRBJ1-2; 7 nucleotides agree with TRBD1. V lost 4 bases to trimming and J lost 8 bases; unmatched junction nucleotides: 13. The CDR3 has 14 residues. CDR1 is DFQATT and CDR2 is SNEGSKA in the germline V gene (reference sequence). CDR3 DNA sequence: TGCAGTGCTAAAAGACAGGGTGAGGTGGAAGGCTACACCTTC. This translates into CSAKRQGEVEGYTF.

This clonotype has just a few counts. The V and J genes are TRBV7-6 and TRBJ2-7; the D is unclear. Germline V gene data show CDR1 as SGHVS and CDR2 as FNYEAQ. This CDR3 has 15 amino acids. Trimming pared 5 bases from V and 5 bases from J, leaving 19 bases between. The CDR3 spells CASSQDTQIYHEQYF. CDR3 nucleotide sequence: TGTGCCAGCAGCCAAGATACTCAAATTTACCACGAGCAGTACTTC.

This clonotype was counted at least ten times. This chain uses TRBV7-2 with TRBJ2-3; D remains unclear. The CDR3 loop spans 13 amino acids. Per the germline V gene, CDR1 is SGHTA and CDR2 is FQGNSA. The V end was cut by 5 bases, the J end by 3 bases, with 9 bases between. CDR3 DNA sequence: TGTGCCAGCAGCATACTCCTTACAGATACGCAGTATTTT. It codes for CASSILLTDTQYF.

This rearrangement joins TRBV19 to TRBJ2-1, with TRBD2 as a possible D gene (5 bases). This CDR3 has 17 residues. Looked up from germline, CDR1 is LNHDA and CDR2 is SQIVND (reference sequence). The ends were cut back, 3 bases at V and 0 bases at J, with 15 bases in the middle. The CDR3 DNA reads as TGTGCCAGTAGTATCGAAGCTAGCCTAAGCTCCTACAATGAGCAGTTCTTC. Translated: CASSIEASLSSYNEQFF.

This clonotype came up a few times. The chain has TRBV19 and TRBJ2-1; TRBD2 agrees at 11 bases. CDR3 length: 17 amino acids. V lost 1 base to trimming and J lost 7 bases; unmatched junction nucleotides: 9. CDR1 and CDR2 (germline): LNHDA, SQIVND (reference sequence). CDR3 loop: CASSIGFIGTSGNEQFF. In DNA form, the CDR3 reads TGTGCCAGTAGTATAGGGTTTATTGGGACTAGCGGAAATGAGCAGTTCTTC.

This clonotype was recorded a few times. The chain is built from TRBV19 and TRBJ1-4; the D gene is possibly TRBD1 (5 bases). V was clipped by 7 bases and J by 0 bases, with 12 bases between them. Germline-derived CDR1 and CDR2 are LNHDA and SQIVND (reference sequence). The CDR3 has 15 amino acids. The CDR3 spells CASTGAGATNEKLFF. In nucleotides, the CDR3 is TGTGCCAGTACCGGGGCAGGCGCAACTAATGAAAAACTGTTTTTT.